This T cell receptor beta chain was observed in a study of T cells in women clearing cervical HPV infection. This CDR3 has 17 residues. Germline V gene data show CDR1 as LNHDA and CDR2 as SQIVND (reference sequence). In regard to this clone: The CDR3 extends 3 residues past the end of the read, so its final part is completed from the germline J gene.

Sequenced by immunoSEQ multiplex PCR; TCRdb stores in-frame clones only, minus some. This repertoire comprises 20,000 to 25,000 clones; its ten largest clones make up more than 6%. This receptor was obtained from a woman between 18 and 69 years old with a cervical HPV16 infection that either progressed to CIN3+ or cleared (not recorded which). Sequenced input: blood buffy coat. The gene calls are TRBV19 and TRBJ1-2; D gene uncertain. The covered CDR3 bases are TGTGCCAGTAGCCCCAGCCGCTTAGCTTCCATTTCCAATGAC. Its translation: CASSPSRLASISND. The complete CDR3 protein is CASSPSRLASISNDYTF. The whole variable domain, filled in from reference TRBV19 and TRBJ1-2, reads DGGITQSPKYLFRKEGQNVTLSCEQNLNHDAMYWYRQDPGQGLRLIYYSQIVNDFQKGDIAEGYSVSREKKESFPLTVTSAQKNPTAFYLCASSPSRLASISNDYTFGSGTRLTVV.